This T cell receptor beta chain is drawn from a study of blood T cells in healthy people across ages. On the study more broadly: Roughly one uniquely barcoded beta molecule per two T cells was captured. Findings and caveats of the study: Roughly linearly, TCR beta diversity per million T cells fell as age increased.

As to this clonotype: Its antigen is as yet unknown.

The CDR3 runs 13 residues. Germline-derived CDR1 and CDR2 are SQVTM and ANQGSEA. V gave up 4 bases and J gave up 4 bases, with 13 bases separating them. With a J-beta primer mix and a sample-barcoded 5' primer, a second PCR ran about 7 to 11 cycles. Through a template-switch adaptor with 12 random nucleotides, each cDNA molecule received a tag. Every individual sample yielded 2.5 million or more paired-end reads (each containing CDR3). In TCRdb, the 5' RACE reads were re-called with MiXCR into one record per CDR3 protein. The data contain some 920,000 distinct CDR3 sequences, roughly half of them singletons.

Input material: blood. The receptor was derived from an older woman in good health. This rearrangement joins TRBV29-1 to TRBJ2-5; D may be TRBD2 (5 bases). The CDR3 DNA sequence: TGCAGCGTTGGTCCGAGGGCATCAGAGACCCAGTACTTC. Translated, it gives CSVGPRASETQYF.